This T cell receptor beta chain was captured by sequencing in a study of metastatic and nonmetastatic thyroid tumors. As for the study in general: Repertoire data that came from the blood and tumor or nodule tissue of malignant and benign thyroid patients were compared. Study-level points and caveats: Malignant tumors reportedly showed significantly higher TCR beta diversity than benign nodules in both blood and tumor.

Authors' processing steps: A classifier for distant metastasis in papillary thyroid cancer was constructed using CDR3 differences observed across clinicopathological groups. Using MiXCR, TCRdb re-called clones from the PCR reads. None of the V and J calls come from the authors' own analysis; TCRdb made them. The table has 22,000 or so clones, approximately 11% seen once. This clone was observed at least ten times. Its antigen is still unknown. There were no patients who had received any treatment before thyroid surgery. V was pared by 6 bases and J by 2 bases, with 17 bases between. The CDR3 is made up of 15 amino acids.

The sequencing sample was made of blood. This chain connects TRBV12-3 or TRBV12-4 to TRBJ2-7; no clear D. This receptor was obtained from a female donor with papillary thyroid cancer or a benign thyroid nodule (not recorded which). Some clones in this sample may be carry-over from other donors' samples. This CDR3 reads CASSLVRAGAYEQYF. The CDR3 nucleotides are TGTGCCAGCAGCCTTGTCCGGGCCGGAGCCTACGAGCAGTACTTC.